This section outlines one T cell receptor beta chain sequence together with its context. The data were obtained in a study of blood T cell repertoires in COVID-19. About the study: Researchers got acute and convalescent COVID-19 samples from the United States, Italy and Spain. T cells, B-cell-depleted T cells, or PBMCs provided the cDNA or gDNA that served as material.

Original analysis: Quantification of nucleated cells was approximated via reference gene primer amplification. Using immunoSEQ multiplex PCR, the repertoire was profiled, and TCRdb retains in-frame clones only, with some absent. The DNA was the basis for D and trimming; V, J and clone size are from that table. The repertoire holds about 190,000 clones, with more than 70% as singletons. The source of this sequence is a human donor in a cohort sampled during active COVID-19. The sample taken for sequencing was peripheral blood.

This CDR3 reads CASSQDSQGWSPLHF. The CDR3 DNA reads as TGTGCCAGCAGCCAAGATTCTCAGGGATGGTCACCCCTCCACTTT. The chain is built from TRBV3-1 (or the pseudogene TRBV3-2) and TRBJ1-6, with D perhaps matching TRBD1 (5 bases). V was trimmed by 0 bases and J by 10 bases, leaving 13 bases between them. The CDR3 has 15 amino acids. CDR1 and CDR2 from the germline V gene are LGHDT and YNNKEL (reference sequence).